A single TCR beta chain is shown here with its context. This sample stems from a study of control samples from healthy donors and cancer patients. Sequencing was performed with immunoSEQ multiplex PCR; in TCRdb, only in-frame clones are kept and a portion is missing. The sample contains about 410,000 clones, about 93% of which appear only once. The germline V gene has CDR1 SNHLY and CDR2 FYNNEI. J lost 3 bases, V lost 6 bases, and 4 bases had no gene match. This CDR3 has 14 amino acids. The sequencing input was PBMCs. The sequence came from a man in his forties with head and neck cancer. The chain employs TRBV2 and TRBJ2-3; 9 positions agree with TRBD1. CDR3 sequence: CASRGTGRTDTQYF. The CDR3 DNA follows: TGTGCCAGCAGGGGGACAGGGCGTACAGATACGCAGTATTTT.